Listed below are T cell receptor beta chains from one sample, sequenced in a study of blood T cells in healthy people across ages. TCRdb ran MiXCR on the 5' RACE reads and lists one entry per CDR3 protein. The sample records roughly 680,000 distinct CDR3 sequences, approximately 50% being singletons. The sample taken for sequencing was blood. The receptor source for this set is a woman in her sixties or seventies in good health. Both conserved end residues are part of each CDR3. A D gene is named only where the DNA matches it firmly. Clone size is not always given. Where it is, it says once, few, many or a class for expanded clones.

J	D	V	length	size	CDR3	DNA
TRBJ1-2	NA	TRBV29-1	12	few	CSVRQEDYGYTF	TGCAGCGTTCGACAGGAAGACTATGGCTACACCTTC
TRBJ1-1	TRBD1	TRBV7-2	14	few	CASSLATGVGEAFF	TGTGCCAGCAGCTTAGCCACAGGGGTGGGTGAAGCTTTCTTT
TRBJ1-1	NA	TRBV5-1	15	NA	CASSPSTIMNTEAFF	TGCGCCAGCAGCCCTTCGACGATAATGAACACTGAAGCTTTCTTT
TRBJ1-2	NA	TRBV11-2	13	NA	CASSLQGYYGYTF	TGTGCCAGCAGCTTACAGGGTTACTATGGCTACACCTTC
TRBJ2-2	NA	TRBV7-3	14	NA	CASSAGPWGGELFF	TGTGCCAGCAGCGCAGGGCCATGGGGAGGGGAGCTGTTTTTT
TRBJ2-7	NA	TRBV21-1	14	few	CASSQARTNYEQYF	TGTGCCAGCAGCCAGGCCCGGACGAACTACGAGCAGTACTTC
TRBJ2-7	NA	TRBV20-1	11	few	CSALRTYEQYF	TGCAGTGCGCTCCGGACCTACGAGCAGTACTTC
TRBJ1-5	NA	TRBV7-2	15	NA	CASRWVGVSNQPQHF	TGTGCCAGCAGATGGGTCGGGGTCAGCAATCAGCCCCAGCATTTT
TRBJ2-3	NA	TRBV6-2/TRBV6-3	13	NA	CASSYLYTDTQYF	TGTGCCAGCAGTTACCTTTATACAGATACGCAGTATTTT
TRBJ2-7	NA	TRBV5-1	12	once	CASSDTSPEQYF	TGCGCCAGCAGCGACACTAGCCCCGAGCAGTACTTC
TRBJ2-5	NA	TRBV7-2	13	NA	CASSGRGREAQYF	TGTGCCAGCAGCGGAAGGGGGAGGGAGGCCCAGTACTTC
TRBJ2-7	TRBD2	TRBV6-6	14	many	CASAWSGEAYEQYF	TGTGCCTCAGCATGGAGCGGGGAAGCCTACGAGCAGTACTTC
TRBJ1-2	NA	TRBV3-1	16	few	CASSQSLGLSSYGYTF	TGTGCCAGCAGCCAAAGCCTGGGGCTATCCTCCTATGGCTACACCTTC
TRBJ2-7	TRBD2	TRBV6-1	13	NA	CASSETGLAKQYF	TGTGCCAGCAGTGAAACTGGACTAGCGAAGCAGTACTTC
TRBJ2-3	NA	TRBV20-1	11	NA	CSAQQGSTQYF	TGCAGTGCTCAACAGGGTAGTACGCAGTATTTT
TRBJ2-3	NA	TRBV7-2	15	NA	CASSLVAGLTYTQYF	TGTGCCAGCAGCTTAGTGGCAGGGCTCACTTATACGCAGTATTTT
TRBJ1-2	NA	TRBV20-1	14	NA	CSASVRETNYGYTF	TGCAGTGCTAGTGTCCGGGAAACTAACTATGGCTACACCTTC
TRBJ1-4	TRBD1	TRBV15	15	NA	CATSTWTGGDEKLFF	TGTGCCACCAGCACGTGGACAGGGGGCGATGAAAAACTGTTTTTT
TRBJ2-1	NA	TRBV29-1	14	NA	CSVGGAPTYNKQFF	TGCAGCGTTGGGGGGGCTCCGACCTACAATAAGCAGTTCTTC